This T cell receptor beta chain appears in the sequencing data of a study of radiation and T cells in renal cell carcinoma. Turning to the study itself: Nephrectomy followed 15 Gy stereotactic body radiation by 4 weeks. Study conclusions and caveats: From baseline, blood top tumor clonotypes peaked at 2 weeks post-radiation.

On this clone itself: The antigen is not known.

Time point specified: baseline pretreatment blood. Documented treatment: 15 Gy SBRT to primary tumor, nephrectomy 4 weeks later. V was pared by 2 bases and J by 2 bases, with 10 bases of the junction left unmatched. Germline CDR1 and CDR2: LNHNV and YYDKDF (reference sequence). The CDR3 has 18 residues. The repertoire was sequenced with immunoSEQ multiplex PCR; TCRdb's copy has only in-frame clones and lacks some. Of more than 140,000 clones listed, approximately 87% are singletons. The sequence derives from a woman aged 50 to 65 with renal cell carcinoma. V gene TRBV15 combines with J gene TRBJ2-1, with 9 bases that match TRBD2. The material was blood, obtained from a patient whose treatment included radiotherapy and nephrectomy. DNA for the CDR3: TGTGCCACCAGCAGAACCCTCCTAGCGGGGAAAGCCTACAATGAGCAGTTCTTC. It codes for CATSRTLLAGKAYNEQFF. The entire variable domain, with the rest obtained from reference TRBV15 and TRBJ2-1, is as follows: DAMVIQNPRYQVTQFGKPVTLSCSQTLNHNVMYWYQQKSSQAPKLLFHYYDKDFNNEADTPDNFQSRRPNTSFCFLDIRSPGLGDTAMYLCATSRTLLAGKAYNEQFFGPGTRLTVL.